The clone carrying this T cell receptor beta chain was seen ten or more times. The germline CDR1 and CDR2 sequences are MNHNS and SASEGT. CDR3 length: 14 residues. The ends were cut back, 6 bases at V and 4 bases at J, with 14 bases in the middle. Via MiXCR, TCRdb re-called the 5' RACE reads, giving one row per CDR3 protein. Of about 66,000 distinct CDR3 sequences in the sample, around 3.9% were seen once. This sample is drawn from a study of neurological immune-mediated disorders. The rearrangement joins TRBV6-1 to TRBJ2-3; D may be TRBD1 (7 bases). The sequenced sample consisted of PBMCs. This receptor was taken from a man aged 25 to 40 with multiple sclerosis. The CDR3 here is CASSATGEADTQYF. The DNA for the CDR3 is TGTGCCAGCAGCGCAACAGGGGAGGCAGATACGCAGTATTTT.